The clone carrying this T cell receptor (beta chain) is labeled as medium-sized. Its specificity is unknown. The sample originates from a study of metastatic and nonmetastatic thyroid tumors. For the study at large: Thyroid patients, malignant and benign, had repertoires compared across blood and tumor or nodule tissue.

Germline CDR1 KGHSH, CDR2 LQKENI. The CDR3 is 16 amino acids. Unmatched junction bases numbered 9, after V lost 3 bases and J lost 7 bases. No treatment of any kind had been given to any patient before thyroid surgery. Notes on the study in general: Versus benign nodules, malignant thyroid tumors reportedly had significantly higher TCR beta diversity, in blood and tumor.

Authors' methods: A classifier for distant metastasis in papillary thyroid cancer was constructed using CDR3 differences observed across clinicopathological groups. TCRdb reanalyzed the PCR reads with MiXCR. The V and J calls were determined by TCRdb, not by the authors. The sample lists about 17,000 clones, 34% seen once, with more than 15% in the top ten. This TCR came from a female donor with papillary thyroid cancer or a benign thyroid nodule (not recorded which). Some clones in this sample may be carry-over from other donors' samples. The sequenced sample was tumor tissue. The chain links TRBV18 to TRBJ2-7; TRBD2 agrees at 13 bases. In DNA, the CDR3 is TGTGCCAGCTCACCTGAATGGACTAGCGGGAGTAAGGAGCAGTACTTC. Translation: CASSPEWTSGSKEQYF.